A selection of T cell receptor beta chains follows, all from one sample in a study of blood T cell repertoires in COVID-19. The data were produced by immunoSEQ multiplex PCR, yet TCRdb's version contains in-frame clones alone and is incomplete. The table lists 200,000 or so clones, 84% of them singletons. Sequencing was carried out using peripheral blood. Receptors were obtained from a man aged 35 to 55 who had recovered from COVID-19. The CDR3 runs from the conserved cysteine through the conserved F or W. The order of the fields is D gene, V gene, clone size, J gene, CDR3 protein, CDR3 DNA. The D gene is left open where the match is weak. Rows give clone size only sometimes, using once, few, many, or a class for an expanded clone.

TRBD2	TRBV5-5	NA	TRBJ2-7	CASSFAQPGGEQYF	TGTGCCAGCAGCTTTGCCCAACCGGGGGGCGAGCAGTACTTC
NA	TRBV21-1	NA	TRBJ2-3	CASSKDRGADTQYF	TGTGCCAGCAGCAAAGACAGGGGGGCAGATACGCAGTATTTT
NA	TRBV27	NA	TRBJ2-2	CASSFDRSPGELFF	TGTGCCAGCAGTTTTGACAGGTCCCCCGGGGAGCTGTTTTTT
NA	TRBV7-2	NA	TRBJ1-3	CATEIGGGNTIYF	TGTGCCACCGAAATCGGGGGTGGAAACACCATATATTTT
TRBD1	TRBV9	NA	TRBJ2-1	CASSEPLGGLNNEQFF	TGTGCCAGCAGCGAGCCCCTAGGGGGCCTTAACAATGAGCAGTTCTTC
NA	TRBV13	once	TRBJ2-4	CASSLGRGSKNIQYF	TGTGCCAGCAGCTTAGGGCGCGGGTCCAAAAACATTCAGTACTTC
TRBD2	TRBV18	NA	TRBJ2-7	CASSQTSGRAVEQYF	TGTGCCAGCTCCCAAACTAGCGGGAGGGCCGTCGAGCAGTACTTC
TRBD2	TRBV12-5	NA	TRBJ2-1	CASGLGGGFWNEQFF	TGTGCTAGTGGTTTGGGGGGGGGTTTCTGGAATGAGCAGTTCTTC
TRBD1	TRBV2	NA	TRBJ1-1	CASSPPGTGNTEAFF	TGTGCCAGCAGTCCACCCGGGACAGGGAACACTGAAGCTTTCTTT
NA	TRBV6-5	once	TRBJ1-1	CASSRQLIEAFF	TGTGCCAGCAGTCGACAGTTAATTGAAGCTTTCTTT
NA	TRBV19	NA	TRBJ1-1	CASSTGGARTNTEAFF	TGTGCCAGTAGTACTGGGGGGGCAAGGACGAACACTGAAGCTTTCTTT
NA	TRBV5-1	NA	TRBJ2-7	CASSQAGSSYEQYF	TGCGCCAGCAGCCAGGCGGGTAGCTCCTACGAGCAGTACTTC
TRBD2	TRBV7-9	medium-sized	TRBJ2-4	CASSGGWGGLAWDIQYF	TGTGCCAGCAGCGGAGGGTGGGGAGGACTAGCCTGGGACATTCAGTACTTC
NA	TRBV19	NA	TRBJ1-5	CASIPREESRGPYSNQPQHF	TGTGCCAGTATCCCGAGGGAGGAGTCTCGTGGCCCATATAGCAATCAGCCCCAGCATTTT
NA	TRBV30	NA	TRBJ1-4	CAWNIQRFEKLFF	TGTGCCTGGAATATACAGAGATTTGAAAAACTGTTTTTT
NA	TRBV19	few	TRBJ1-5	CASSMRGYSNQPQHF	TGTGCCAGTAGTATGCGGGGGTATAGCAATCAGCCCCAGCATTTT
TRBD1	TRBV19	few	TRBJ2-3	CASSPPPGQGLTDTQYF	TGTGCCAGTAGCCCACCCCCGGGACAGGGGCTCACAGATACGCAGTATTTT
TRBD1	TRBV10-1	NA	TRBJ2-2	CASRPGDRGIRNTGELFF	TGCGCCAGCAGGCCCGGGGACAGGGGAATTCGAAACACCGGGGAGCTGTTTTTT
NA	TRBV10-3	NA	TRBJ1-6	CAISEWGQGNSPLHF	TGTGCCATCAGTGAGTGGGGGCAGGGGAATTCACCCCTCCACTTT
NA	TRBV21-1	NA	TRBJ1-1	CASSKGPGVRNTEAFF	TGTGCCAGCAGCAAAGGCCCGGGGGTGAGGAACACTGAAGCTTTCTTT
TRBD1	TRBV5-1	NA	TRBJ1-1	CASSRQGSAEAFF	TGCGCCAGCAGCCGACAGGGGTCCGCTGAAGCTTTCTTT
TRBD1	TRBV10-2	NA	TRBJ1-4	CASKAGGSFEKLFF	TGCGCCAGCAAGGCAGGGGGTTCGTTCGAAAAACTGTTTTTT
TRBD2	TRBV11-3	many	TRBJ2-7	CASGTTNYEQYF	TGTGCCAGCGGGACTACGAACTACGAGCAGTACTTC
NA	TRBV4-3	once	TRBJ1-5	CASSQGGGATDTQHF	TGCGCCAGCAGCCAAGGCGGGGGGGCCACAGATACGCAGCATTTT
NA	TRBV2	NA	TRBJ1-5	CASSKDFQGGSNQPQHF	TGTGCCAGCAGTAAAGATTTCCAGGGTGGTAGCAATCAGCCCCAGCATTTT
TRBD1	TRBV7-6	NA	TRBJ2-3	CASSLQGVGTDTQYF	TGTGCCAGCAGCTTGCAGGGGGTGGGCACAGATACGCAGTATTTT
NA	TRBV10-1	once	TRBJ1-2	CASSSTVNYGYTF	TGCGCCAGCAGTTCGACAGTTAACTATGGCTACACCTTC
TRBD1	TRBV10-1	NA	TRBJ1-5	CASSETGVGSQPQHF	TGCGCCAGCAGTGAGACAGGGGTAGGGAGTCAGCCCCAGCATTTT
NA	TRBV19	NA	TRBJ2-4	CASSIDRDTTNIQYF	TGTGCCAGTAGTATAGACCGGGACACGACAAACATTCAGTACTTC
TRBD1	TRBV6-2/TRBV6-3	NA	TRBJ2-7	CASSQPTQGSEQYF	TGTGCCAGCAGTCAACCTACACAGGGGTCCGAGCAGTACTTC
NA	TRBV7-8	NA	TRBJ2-6	CASSLVGRAGANVLTF	TGTGCCAGCAGCTTAGTCGGCAGGGCTGGGGCCAACGTCCTGACTTTC
NA	TRBV5-1	NA	TRBJ1-1	CASSLVAVTEAFF	TGCGCCAGCAGCTTGGTGGCTGTCACTGAAGCTTTCTTT
TRBD2	TRBV19	NA	TRBJ2-3	CASSIAGGSDTDTQYF	TGTGCCAGTAGTATAGCAGGCGGGAGTGACACAGATACGCAGTATTTT
NA	TRBV13	NA	TRBJ2-1	CASSFVRDWTANEQFF	TGTGCCAGCAGCTTCGTCCGGGACTGGACGGCCAATGAGCAGTTCTTC
NA	TRBV7-9	NA	TRBJ1-2	CASSLKRQGGGYTF	TGTGCCAGCAGCTTAAAACGGCAGGGTGGTGGCTACACCTTC
TRBD1	TRBV28	NA	TRBJ2-2	CASSGRDRGIGELFF	TGTGCCAGCAGTGGGAGGGACAGGGGAATCGGGGAGCTGTTTTTT